The rows below give T cell receptor beta chains drawn from one sample of a study of CD8 T cells in ankylosing spondylitis. One entry per CDR3 protein, called by TCRdb with MiXCR from the 5' RACE reads. The table has about 140,000 distinct CDR3 sequences, 7.5% to 9.5% seen once. The sample taken for sequencing was synovial fluid, either unsorted or a sorted T cell fraction (not recorded which). These receptors originate from a male donor with ankylosing spondylitis. The CDR3 runs from the conserved cysteine through the conserved F or W. A D gene is named only where the DNA matches it firmly. The size entry is marked missing in some rows and otherwise reads once, few, many or a size class.

v_call,cdr3_length,d_call,clone_size,j_call,cdr3_aa,cdr3_nt
TRBV3-1,13,NA,many,TRBJ1-2,CASSPSGDYGYTF,TGTGCCAGCAGCCCCTCGGGGGACTATGGCTACACCTTC
TRBV5-1,15,NA,NA,TRBJ1-1,CASSLVSSMNTEAFF,TGCGCCAGCAGCTTGGTATCTTCCATGAACACTGAAGCTTTCTTT
TRBV12-3/TRBV12-4,13,NA,few,TRBJ1-1,CASSLWGGDEAFF,TGTGCCAGCAGTTTATGGGGAGGGGATGAAGCTTTCTTT
TRBV30,17,NA,many,TRBJ2-4,CACRTGTSALAKNIQYF,TGTGCCTGCAGAACCGGGACGTCGGCCTTAGCCAAAAACATTCAGTACTTC
TRBV3-1,14,TRBD1,NA,TRBJ2-1,CASSRTGGKDEQFF,TGTGCCAGCAGCCGGACAGGGGGTAAGGATGAGCAGTTCTTC
TRBV24-1,15,TRBD1,many,TRBJ1-4,CATSDRQGVREKLFF,TGTGCCACCAGTGACCGTCAGGGGGTACGAGAAAAACTGTTTTTT
TRBV27,16,TRBD2,many,TRBJ2-3,CASSWGGLQGLNTQYF,TGTGCCAGCAGTTGGGGGGGACTTCAGGGTCTGAATACGCAGTATTTT
TRBV20-1,13,NA,few,TRBJ1-6,CSARGGMGSPLHF,TGCAGTGCTAGGGGGGGGATGGGTTCACCCCTCCACTTT
TRBV27,13,NA,NA,TRBJ2-7,CASSRQSSYEQYF,TGTGCCAGCAGTAGACAGAGCTCCTACGAGCAGTACTTC
TRBV6-5,16,TRBD1,many,TRBJ2-3,CASSYSDRGRPDTQYF,TGTGCCAGCAGTTACTCAGACAGGGGGCGCCCAGATACGCAGTATTTT
TRBV7-9,14,TRBD2,many,TRBJ2-3,CASSFPTSGDTQYF,TGTGCCAGCAGCTTCCCCACTAGCGGGGATACGCAGTATTTT
TRBV29-1,12,TRBD1,few,TRBJ1-1,CSVGGQGDEAFF,TGCAGCGTTGGAGGACAGGGGGATGAAGCTTTCTTT
TRBV20-1,16,NA,many,TRBJ2-3,CSARDPLTILTDTQYF,TGCAGTGCTAGAGATCCCCTTACGATCCTCACAGATACGCAGTATTTT
TRBV7-9,13,TRBD1,many,TRBJ1-4,CASSPTGGEKLFF,TGTGCCAGCAGTCCTACAGGGGGTGAAAAACTGTTTTTT
TRBV7-9,15,NA,many,TRBJ1-2,CASSVQADGGEGYTF,TGTGCCAGCTCAGTACAGGCCGATGGGGGAGAAGGCTACACCTTC
TRBV11-2,15,NA,NA,TRBJ1-2,CASSPRAGGRYGYTF,TGTGCCAGCAGCCCTCGAGCGGGGGGCAGATATGGCTACACCTTC
TRBV27,14,NA,NA,TRBJ1-2,CASSFRTGNYGYTF,TGTGCCAGCAGTTTTCGGACGGGGAACTATGGCTACACCTTC
TRBV10-3,15,TRBD2,few,TRBJ2-1,CAIAGGLAEVDEQFF,TGTGCCATCGCTGGTGGGCTAGCGGAAGTCGATGAGCAGTTCTTC
TRBV6-2/TRBV6-3,14,NA,many,TRBJ2-5,CASSYPDQGETQYF,TGTGCCAGCAGTTACCCGGACCAGGGGGAGACCCAGTACTTC
TRBV12-3/TRBV12-4,14,NA,many,TRBJ2-5,CASTTMGVKETQYF,TGTGCCAGCACCACAATGGGGGTAAAAGAGACCCAGTACTTC
TRBV11-2,15,NA,many,TRBJ2-1,CASSLELVVWGEQFF,TGTGCCAGCAGCTTAGAACTAGTGGTATGGGGTGAGCAGTTCTTC
TRBV5-5,16,NA,NA,TRBJ2-3,CASSSLTGSPTDTQYF,TGTGCCAGCAGCTCCCTGACAGGATCCCCCACAGATACGCAGTATTTT
TRBV7-2,15,TRBD2,many,TRBJ2-3,CASSLRGSGTDTQYF,TGTGCCAGCAGCTTACGCGGGAGTGGTACAGATACGCAGTATTTT
TRBV4-2,15,NA,many,TRBJ2-7,CASSQETPGTYEQYF,TGTGCCAGCAGCCAAGAGACCCCAGGGACCTACGAGCAGTACTTC
TRBV29-1,12,TRBD1,few,TRBJ1-1,CSSNRQGTEAFF,TGCAGCTCCAACCGACAGGGTACTGAAGCTTTCTTT
TRBV18,14,NA,many,TRBJ1-4,CASSPTGLDEKLFF,TGTGCCAGCTCACCGACAGGTCTTGATGAAAAACTGTTTTTT
TRBV20-1,14,TRBD2,few,TRBJ2-7,CSAGSPAGAIEQYF,TGCAGTGCTGGGTCCCCAGCGGGGGCCATCGAGCAGTACTTC
TRBV24-1,14,NA,few,TRBJ2-1,CATSDLLAPNEQFF,TGTGCCACCAGTGATTTACTAGCCCCCAATGAGCAGTTCTTC
TRBV4-3,16,TRBD2,NA,TRBJ2-5,CASSLRTSGRRETQYF,TGCGCCAGCAGCCTACGGACTAGCGGGAGGAGAGAGACCCAGTACTTC
TRBV19,15,NA,NA,TRBJ1-4,CAIGTGGATNEKLFF,TGTGCCATAGGGACGGGAGGAGCAACTAATGAAAAACTGTTTTTT
TRBV3-1,13,NA,few,TRBJ2-5,CASSGRGQETQYF,TGTGCCAGCAGCGGCAGGGGCCAAGAGACCCAGTACTTC
TRBV4-1,14,NA,few,TRBJ1-2,CASSQDRGRGGYTF,TGCGCCAGCAGCCAAGACAGGGGCAGGGGTGGCTACACCTTC
TRBV25-1,15,TRBD2,few,TRBJ2-1,CATRLAGTTGGEQFF,TGTGCCACCCGACTAGCGGGAACGACGGGGGGTGAGCAGTTCTTC
TRBV20-1,11,TRBD1,many,TRBJ1-2,CMIRGRAGYTF,TGCATGATCAGGGGGCGGGCTGGCTACACCTTC
TRBV5-1,17,TRBD1,few,TRBJ2-2,CASSLRTGGGNTGELFF,TGCGCCAGCAGCCTTCGGACAGGGGGTGGGAACACCGGGGAGCTGTTTTTT
TRBV24-1,12,NA,NA,TRBJ2-5,CAIASPKETQYF,TGTGCCATCGCGAGCCCGAAAGAGACCCAGTACTTC
TRBV5-4,13,NA,many,TRBJ2-7,CASSLGQRYEQYF,TGTGCCAGCAGCTTGGGGCAGCGCTACGAGCAGTACTTC
TRBV4-1,15,NA,many,TRBJ2-1,CASSQDGAGGNEQFF,TGCGCCAGCAGCCAAGATGGGGCAGGGGGGAATGAGCAGTTCTTC
TRBV20-1,15,NA,many,TRBJ1-2,CSARDPITGHYGYTF,TGCAGTGCTAGAGATCCGATTACAGGGCACTATGGCTACACCTTC
TRBV7-3,13,NA,many,TRBJ2-2,CASSRTGGGELFF,TGTGCCAGCAGCAGGACCGGGGGCGGGGAGCTGTTTTTT
TRBV20-1,13,NA,many,TRBJ2-3,CSARDGATDTQYF,TGCAGTGCTAGAGATGGCGCCACAGATACGCAGTATTTT
TRBV20-1,14,TRBD2,NA,TRBJ2-7,CSAGLAGAPYEQYF,TGCAGTGCGGGACTAGCGGGGGCCCCCTACGAGCAGTACTTC
TRBV4-2,14,TRBD1,many,TRBJ2-7,CASSQGPTGGEQYF,TGTGCCAGCAGCCAAGGCCCCACAGGGGGCGAGCAGTACTTC
TRBV20-1,12,TRBD1,many,TRBJ2-4,CSAEDRVDIQYF,TGCAGTGCAGAGGACAGGGTGGACATTCAGTACTTC